The TCR beta chain under discussion was sequenced for a study of somatic mutations in cytotoxic T cells in rheumatoid arthritis. Using positive magnetic bead selection on an AutoMACS, CD4+ and CD8+ cells were isolated, after which their purity was checked by flow cytometry. Generated by immunoSEQ multiplex PCR, the TCRdb table keeps only in-frame clones and is missing some. The sample lists around 20,000 clones, 65% to 70% occurring once. There are a few counts of this clone. V lost 5 bases to trimming and J lost 1 base; unmatched junction nucleotides: 11. The CDR3 spans 16 residues. Germline CDR1 is MNHNY and CDR2 is SVGAGI (reference sequence).

The receptor comes from an adult with rheumatoid arthritis. V usage is TRBV6-6 and J usage is TRBJ2-7, with 7 bases aligning to TRBD1. Sequencing was done on a sample of CD8+ T cells sorted from blood. The CDR3 loop is CASSGTVGGSSYEQYF. The CDR3, as DNA: TGTGCCAGCAGTGGGACAGTCGGCGGATCGTCCTACGAGCAGTACTTC.